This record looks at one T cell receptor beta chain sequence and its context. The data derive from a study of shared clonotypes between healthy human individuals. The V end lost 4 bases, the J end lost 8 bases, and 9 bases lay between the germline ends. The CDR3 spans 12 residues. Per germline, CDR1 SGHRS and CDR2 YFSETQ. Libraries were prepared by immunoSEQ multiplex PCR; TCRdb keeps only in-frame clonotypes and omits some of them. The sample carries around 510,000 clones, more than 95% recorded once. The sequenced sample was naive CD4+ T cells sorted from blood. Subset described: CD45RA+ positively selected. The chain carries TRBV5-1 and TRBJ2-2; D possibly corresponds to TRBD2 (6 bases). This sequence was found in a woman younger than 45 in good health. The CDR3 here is CASSPLAGELFF. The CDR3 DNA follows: TGCGCCAGCAGCCCTCTAGCGGGGGAGCTGTTTTTT.